The 21 T cell receptor beta chains presented below share a single source sample, sequenced in a study of T cell repertoires in cytomegalovirus infection. TCRdb ran MiXCR on the reads and lists one entry per CDR3 protein. The sample holds 300,000 or so distinct CDR3 sequences, roughly 25% seen once. No antigens are known for them. This specimen was cultured PBMCs, taken from culture after CMV antigen stimulation. Receptors originate from a human donor in good health (CMV status not recorded). Some clones in this sample may be carry-over from other donors' samples.

In this sample, this clonotype turned up a few times. The chain carries TRBV5-4 and TRBJ2-1; D may match TRBD1 or TRBD2 (5 bases each). Trimming pared 0 bases from V and 12 bases from J, leaving 22 bases between. The CDR3 totals 16 residues. The germline V gene encodes CDR1 SGHNT and CDR2 YYREEE (reference sequence). The CDR3 coding sequence is TGTGCCAGCAGCTTGGCTGTTGGAGAGGGGTGGGTTGGGCAGTTCTTC. Translating it yields CASSLAVGEGWVGQFF.

This clonotype was detected only a few times. The genes are TRBV11-3 and TRBJ2-1, with 15 bases aligning to TRBD2. V gave up 5 bases and J gave up 9 bases; unmatched junction bases: 8. This CDR3 has 16 residues. Per the germline V gene, CDR1 is SGHNT and CDR2 is YENEEA. The CDR3 is CASSPRTSGRAFEQFF. The CDR3 nucleotides are TGTGCCAGCAGCCCCCGGACTAGCGGGAGGGCCTTTGAGCAGTTCTTC. The complete variable domain, with remaining parts taken from reference TRBV11-3 and TRBJ2-1, reads EAGVVQSPRYKIIEKKQPVAFWCNPISGHNTLYWYLQNLGQGPELLIRYENEEAVDDSQLPKDRFSAERLKGVDSTLKIQPAELGDSAVYLCASSPRTSGRAFEQFFGPGTRLTVL.

CDR3 loop: CASSYSLAEVSYEQYF. The CDR3 DNA reads as TGTGCCAGCAGTTACTCACTAGCGGAGGTCTCCTACGAGCAGTACTTC. This sequence joins TRBV6-2 or TRBV6-3 and TRBJ2-7, with 8 bases that match TRBD2. The CDR3 is 16 residues long. The V segment lost 0 bases and the J segment 0 bases; nucleotides outside the gene matches: 4. Germline V lookup: CDR1 MNHEY, CDR2 SVGEGT.

This clonotype has a single count. The chain recombines TRBV9 with TRBJ2-1; 10 bases are a match to TRBD2. The J segment lost 4 bases and the V segment lost 0 bases, leaving 1 base of the junction unmatched. Germline CDR1 and CDR2: SGDLS and YYNGEE. The CDR3 consists of 15 residues. The DNA of the CDR3 is TGTGCCAGCAGCGTAGAGCGGGAGGGATACAATGAGCAGTTCTTC. Its protein product is CASSVEREGYNEQFF.

In DNA, the CDR3 is TGTGCCAGCAGCTTGGACGTGGTGAACACTGAAGCTTTCTTT. Protein: CASSLDVVNTEAFF. The V gene is TRBV7-2, the J gene TRBJ1-1; D remains ambiguous. From germline, CDR1 is SGHTA and CDR2 FQGNSA. The CDR3 runs 14 residues. Trimming left V 3 bases short and J 0 bases short, with 8 bases between.

This clonotype has a handful of counts. This rearrangement joins TRBV4-1 to TRBJ2-7, with no clear D. CDR1 and CDR2 from the germline V gene are MGHRA and YSYEKL. V gave up 5 bases and J gave up 6 bases, with 14 bases separating them. The CDR3 runs 13 residues. For the CDR3, the DNA is TGCGCCAGCAGCGACTCCCCGGGTGGCGAGCAGTACGTC. Translation: CASSDSPGGEQYV.

The gene calls are TRBV6-2 or TRBV6-3 and TRBJ1-2; D gene ambiguous. The length of the CDR3 is 13 residues. The germline V and J ends were trimmed by 2 bases and 8 bases, with 12 bases remaining between them. Germline CDR1 reads MNHEY; CDR2 reads SVGEGT. CDR3 loop: CASSYREVGGYTF. The CDR3 nucleotides read TGTGCCAGCAGTTACCGGGAGGTAGGAGGCTACACCTTC.

This clonotype has ten or more counts. The rearrangement uses TRBV7-9 and TRBJ1-5; D is perhaps TRBD1 (6 bases). Trimming took off 1 base at V and 7 bases at J, with 17 bases between the two ends. Germline loops: CDR1 SEHNR, CDR2 FQNEAQ (reference sequence). The CDR3 covers 16 residues. CDR3 DNA: TGTGCCAGCAGCTTAGAAGGAGGGGGGGATCGGCAGCCCCAGCATTTT. Translating it yields CASSLEGGGDRQPQHF.

This clonotype showed up many times. The rearrangement links TRBV4-1 to TRBJ2-7; 9 positions match TRBD1. The germline CDR1 and CDR2 sequences are MGHRA and YSYEKL. This CDR3 has 16 residues. Germline trimming cut 3 bases from V and 5 bases from J; bases unmatched to any gene: 11. The CDR3 DNA sequence: TGCGCCAGCAGCCAGCCAATCGGACAGGGGAACAACGAGCAGTACTTC. Amino acid sequence: CASSQPIGQGNNEQYF.

This chain uses TRBV11-2 with TRBJ2-1; D uncertain. This CDR3 contains 15 residues. Germline V gives CDR1 SGHAT, CDR2 FQNNGV. Trimming took 1 base from V and 2 from J, leaving 9 bases between them. In DNA, the CDR3 is TGTGCCAGCAGCTTAGCCCAGAGTCCCTACAATGAGCAGTTCTTC. Its protein is CASSLAQSPYNEQFF.

In this sample, this clonotype turned up a few times. The chain joins TRBV11-2 to TRBJ1-5; TRBD1 agrees at 8 bases. The germline V gene has CDR1 SGHAT and CDR2 FQNNGV. V shed 5 bases and J 5 bases; nucleotides not matched to a gene: 8. The CDR3 extends over 15 amino acids. DNA for the CDR3: TGTGCCAGCAGCCCAGGGACAGGCGACGATCAGCCCCAGCATTTT. Translating it yields CASSPGTGDDQPQHF.

This clonotype occurred many times. The V call is TRBV7-8, the J call TRBJ2-6; D possibly matches TRBD1 or TRBD2 (6 bases each). Per the germline V gene, CDR1 is SGHVS and CDR2 is FQNEAQ. CDR3 length equals 18 residues. Trimming left V 1 base short and J 1 base short, with 14 bases between. Here the CDR3 reads CASSLGFGGRSGANVLTF. For the CDR3, the DNA is TGTGCCAGCAGCTTAGGTTTTGGGGGGCGATCTGGGGCCAACGTCCTGACTTTC.

V usage is TRBV6-8 and J usage is TRBJ2-1; 10 positions match TRBD2. There are 15 residues in the CDR3. CDR1 MNHGY and CDR2 SAAAGT come from the germline V gene. With 4 bases clipped from V and 7 bases from J, the junction kept 7 bases outside the gene matches. For the CDR3, the DNA is TGTGCCAGCAGTTGGAGCGGGAGGGCCGATAATGAGCAGTTCTTC. Its protein is CASSWSGRADNEQFF.

The table lists this clonotype with a few counts. J is TRBJ2-1 and V is TRBV6-1; D is unresolved. V shed 2 bases and J shed 10 bases, with 9 bases lying between them. The CDR3 has 12 residues. Per germline, CDR1 MNHNS and CDR2 SASEGT. The DNA of the CDR3 is TGTGCCAGCAGTGAACTTACTCTAGAGCAGTTCTTC. Its translation is CASSELTLEQFF.

At least ten counts were recorded for this clonotype. The V and J genes are TRBV7-9 and TRBJ1-2; a possible D gene is TRBD1 (6 bases). Trimming took 5 bases from V and 4 from J, leaving 14 bases between them. The CDR3 runs to 14 residues. CDR1 is SEHNR, CDR2 FQNEAQ, per germline (reference sequence). The CDR3 reads CASSPLDRLYGYTF. The CDR3 DNA sequence: TGTGCCAGCAGCCCGCTGGACAGACTCTATGGCTACACCTTC. The whole variable domain, remainder taken from reference TRBV7-9 and TRBJ1-2, is DTGVSQNPRHKITKRGQNVTFRCDPISEHNRLYWYRQTLGQGPEFLTYFQNEAQLEKSRLLSDRFSAERPKGSFSTLEIQRTEQGDSAMYLCASSPLDRLYGYTFGSGTRLTVV.

This clonotype was detected a few times. The V call is TRBV28, the J call TRBJ2-5; 10 bases map to TRBD2. Per germline, CDR1 MDHEN and CDR2 SYDVKM. This CDR3 spans 16 amino acids. J was trimmed by 2 bases and V by 6 bases; bases with no gene match: 9. CDR3 protein: CASSHLLAGEQETQYF. The CDR3, as DNA: TGTGCCAGCAGCCATCTCCTAGCGGGAGAACAAGAGACCCAGTACTTC.

This clonotype was detected many times. The J gene is TRBJ2-5, the V gene TRBV7-8; tentative D call: TRBD1 (6 bases). Trimming cost V 4 bases and J 2 bases, with 17 bases left between them. The germline CDR1 and CDR2 sequences are SGHVS and FQNEAQ. The CDR3 has 16 amino acids. CDR3 in amino acids: CASSSSLLQGQETQYF. For the CDR3, the DNA is TGTGCCAGCAGCTCCTCCTTGCTGCAGGGGCAAGAGACCCAGTACTTC.

The rearrangement joins TRBV6-2 or TRBV6-3 to TRBJ2-1; 7 bases align to TRBD2. The CDR3 sequence is 16 residues long. Germline V CDR1 and CDR2: MNHEY, SVGEGT. V shed 6 bases and J 0 bases; nucleotides not matched to a gene: 8. The CDR3 protein is CASREIAGVSYNEQFF. CDR3 DNA sequence: TGTGCCAGCAGGGAAATAGCGGGTGTCTCCTACAATGAGCAGTTCTTC.

Concerning this clonotype itself: A much larger clone sits a single nucleotide away, making a read error possible. This chain connects TRBV12-3 or TRBV12-4 to TRBJ1-1; D is ambiguous. The V end was cut by 3 bases, the J end by 4 bases, with 9 bases between. The CDR3 spans 13 residues. In DNA form, the CDR3 reads TGTGCCAGCAGTTTTCTGGTAACCACTGAAGCTTTCTTT. Translated: CASSFLVTTEAFF.

This sequence joins TRBV20-1 and TRBJ2-3; D is unresolved. Germline V gene lookup returns CDR1 DFQATT and CDR2 SNEGSKA (reference sequence). The CDR3 contains 12 residues. V dropped 3 bases and J dropped 3 bases, with 7 bases sitting between them. CDR3 sequence: CSASGQTDTQYF. The CDR3 nucleotides are TGCAGTGCTAGCGGGCAGACAGATACGCAGTATTTT.

Many counts were recorded for this clonotype. V usage is TRBV7-6 and J usage is TRBJ2-3; a possible D gene is TRBD1 (6 bases). V was clipped by 5 bases and J by 2 bases, with 11 bases between them. Germline values: CDR1 SGHVS, CDR2 FNYEAQ. The CDR3 consists of 14 residues. The CDR3, as DNA: TGTGCCAGCAGCCTCAGGGGCCTCACAGATACGCAGTATTTT. It yields the protein CASSLRGLTDTQYF.